Listed here are 13 T cell receptor beta chains from one sample, sequenced in a study of cytomegalovirus exposure and HLA in healthy donors. The study ran its PCR with 60 Vbeta and 13 Jbeta primers. Sequenced by immunoSEQ multiplex PCR; TCRdb stores in-frame clones only, minus some. The table includes 190,000 or so clones, approximately 78% detected once. What was sequenced was PBMCs. These receptors were collected from a woman aged 45-60 years in good health and CMV-seropositive.

V gene TRBV12-5 combines with J gene TRBJ2-1; 7 nucleotides agree with TRBD2. This CDR3 comprises 16 residues. Losses at the gene ends were 2 bases for V and 0 bases for J; bases not matched to a gene: 4. CDR1 and CDR2 (germline): LGHNT, FRNRAP. The DNA of the CDR3 is TGTGCTAGTGGTTTGAGCGGGATAAGCTCCTACAATGAGCAGTTCTTC. It yields the protein CASGLSGISSYNEQFF.

The sample holds a few counts of this clone. The rearrangement joins TRBV4-2 to TRBJ1-2, with D perhaps matching TRBD1 (5 bases). The CDR3 sequence is 16 residues long. V was cut by 1 base and J by 2 bases, with 14 bases left in between. The germline V gene encodes CDR1 LGHNA and CDR2 YNFKEQ. The CDR3 loop reads CASSQVGGVFNYGYTF. The CDR3 DNA follows: TGTGCCAGCAGCCAAGTTGGAGGGGTTTTCAACTATGGCTACACCTTC.

The V call is TRBV28, the J call TRBJ1-2, with 7 positions matching TRBD1. There are 14 residues in the CDR3. Germline V lookup: CDR1 MDHEN, CDR2 SYDVKM. With V trimmed by 1 base and J by 4 bases, 3 bases remained unmatched. CDR3 nucleotides: TGTGCCAGCAGTTTATTGCAGGGGGGCTATGGCTACACCTTC. This encodes CASSLLQGGYGYTF.

In regard to this clone: The germline gene is not matched at one end of the junction; a read error may be the cause. The V and J genes are TRBV7-2 and TRBJ2-3; 7 nucleotides match TRBD2. Germline V gene sequence: CDR1 SGHTA, CDR2 FQGNSA. The CDR3 sequence is 14 residues long. The CDR3: CASSQTSSTDTQYF. CDR3 bases: TGCGCCAGCAGCCAGACTAGCTCCACAGATACGCAGTATTTT. Using reference TRBV7-2 and TRBJ2-3 for the parts outside the CDR3, the full variable domain is GAGVSQSPSNKVTEKGKDVELRCDPISGHTALYWYRQSLGQGLEFLIYFQGNSAPDKSGLPSDRFSAERTGGSVSTLTIQRTQQEDSAVYLCASSQTSSTDTQYFGPGTRLTVL.

The chain combines TRBV21-1 with TRBJ1-2. TRBV21-1 represents a pseudogene. The CDR3 length is 19 residues. CDR3 sequence reads: CASSIVGRRAGKGNYGYTF. In nucleotides, the CDR3 is TGTGCCAGCAGCATCGTAGGAAGGAGGGCCGGGAAAGGTAACTATGGCTACACCTTC.

This clone is a singleton in its sample. The chain couples TRBV5-1 to TRBJ2-2, with 12 bases lining up with TRBD2. The J segment lost 3 bases and the V segment lost 2 bases, leaving 5 bases of the junction unmatched. This CDR3 contains 17 residues. CDR1 is SGHRS, CDR2 YFSETQ, per germline. The CDR3 nucleotides read TGCGCCAGCAGCTTTCTAGCGGGAGGGCCGGACACCGGGGAGCTGTTTTTT. As protein: CASSFLAGGPDTGELFF.

In regard to this clone: An end of the junction differs from the germline gene, which may be a read error. V is TRBV9 and J is TRBJ2-7; D is perhaps TRBD2 (6 bases). Germline assignment: CDR1 SGDLS and CDR2 YYNGEE. The CDR3 contains 10 residues. The CDR3 sequence is CASSVPGRDF. Here the CDR3 DNA reads TGTGCCAGCAGCGTGCCCGGGAGAGACTTC.

The chain is built from TRBV2 and TRBJ1-5; no definite D call. V lost 3 bases and J lost 7, with 10 bases in between. Per germline, CDR1 SNHLY and CDR2 FYNNEI. The CDR3 runs 13 residues. In DNA form, the CDR3 reads TGTGCCAGCAGTGAGATCACGCGCCAGCCCCAGCATTTT. It codes for CASSEITRQPQHF.

This chain links TRBV11-2 with TRBJ1-1; D gene ambiguous. Germline V lookup: CDR1 SGHAT, CDR2 FQNNGV. Trimming stripped 6 bases from V and 5 bases from J, with 13 bases between. The CDR3 has 13 residues. CDR3 coding DNA: TGTGCCAGCAGTTGGACGGGAAGGACTGAAGCTTTCTTT. Its translation is CASSWTGRTEAFF.

This chain uses TRBV19 with TRBJ2-5; TRBD2 agrees at 7 bases. Germline CDR1 is LNHDA and CDR2 is SQIVND (reference sequence). Trimming took 7 bases from V and 5 from J; bases not matched to a gene: 10. This CDR3 is 14 amino acids long. CDR3 region: CASTSAGTGETQYF. The CDR3 region has the DNA TGTGCCAGTACCTCAGCGGGAACGGGGGAGACCCAGTACTTC.

Here the CDR3 DNA reads TGTGCCAGCAGCCCGGACATTTCCTACGAGCAGTACTTC. The encoded protein is CASSPDISYEQYF. The chain employs TRBV7-6 and TRBJ2-7; TRBD1 is a possible D gene (5 bases). The germline V and J ends were trimmed by 5 bases and 1 base, with 9 bases remaining between them. This CDR3 contains 13 residues. Germline V lookup: CDR1 SGHVS, CDR2 FNYEAQ.

Written as DNA, the CDR3 is TGCGCCAGCAGAGGGACATGGAATCAGCCCCAGCATTTT. This translates into CASRGTWNQPQHF. The chain joins TRBV10-2 to TRBJ1-5; possible D gene TRBD1, 6 bases. Germline assignment: CDR1 WSHSY and CDR2 SAAADI. The germline V and J ends were trimmed by 6 bases and 4 bases, with 10 bases remaining between them. This CDR3 is 13 amino acids long.

This chain links TRBV10-3 with TRBJ2-7; 15 bases map to TRBD2. V dropped 8 bases and J dropped 9; count of bases not matched to a gene: 2. From germline, CDR1 is ENHRY and CDR2 SYGVKD. There are 12 residues in the CDR3. CDR3 DNA sequence: TGTGCCATCGGGGGACTAGCGGGGGGGCAGTACTTC. Amino acids: CAIGGLAGGQYF.